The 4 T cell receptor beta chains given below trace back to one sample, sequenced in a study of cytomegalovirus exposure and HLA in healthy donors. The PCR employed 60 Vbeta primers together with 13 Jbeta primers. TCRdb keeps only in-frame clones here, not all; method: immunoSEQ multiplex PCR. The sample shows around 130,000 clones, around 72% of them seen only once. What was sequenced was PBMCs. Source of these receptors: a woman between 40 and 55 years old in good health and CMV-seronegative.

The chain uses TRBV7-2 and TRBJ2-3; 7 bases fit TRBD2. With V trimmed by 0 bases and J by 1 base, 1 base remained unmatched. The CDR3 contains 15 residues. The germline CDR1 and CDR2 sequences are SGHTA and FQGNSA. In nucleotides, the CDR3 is TGTGCCAGCAGCTTAGCGGGAGGGCGCACAGATACGCAGTATTTT. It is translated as CASSLAGGRTDTQYF.

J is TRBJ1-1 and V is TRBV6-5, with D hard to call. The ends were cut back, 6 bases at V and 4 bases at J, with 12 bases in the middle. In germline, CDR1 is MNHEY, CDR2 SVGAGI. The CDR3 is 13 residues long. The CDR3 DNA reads TGTGCCAGCAGGAACGGGGTGAGCACTGAAGCTTTCTTT. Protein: CASRNGVSTEAFF.

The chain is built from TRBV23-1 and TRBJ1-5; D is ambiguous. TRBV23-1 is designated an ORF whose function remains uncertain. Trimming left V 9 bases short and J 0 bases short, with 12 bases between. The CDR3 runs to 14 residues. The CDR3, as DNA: TGCGCCAGTCGACTAAGTGGTAGCAATCAGCCCCAGCATTTT. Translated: CASRLSGSNQPQHF.

The CDR3 nucleotides read TGTGCCAGCAGCCGGGACAGGGATAATTCACCCCTCCACTTT. Residues: CASSRDRDNSPLHF. The rearrangement uses TRBV7-6 and TRBJ1-6; TRBD1 matches at 9 bases. CDR1 SGHVS and CDR2 FNYEAQ come from the germline V gene. There are 14 residues in the CDR3. The junction had 1 base not matched to a gene; V was cut back by 5 bases and J by 5 bases. The entire variable domain, with the rest obtained from reference TRBV7-6 and TRBJ1-6, is as follows: GAGVSQSPRYKVTKRGQDVALRCDPISGHVSLYWYRQALGQGPEFLTYFNYEAQQDKSGLPNDRFSAERPEGSISTLTIQRTEQRDSAMYRCASSRDRDNSPLHFGNGTRLTVT.